The clone carrying this T cell receptor beta chain was picked up a small number of times. As yet, its antigen is unknown. There are 17 residues in the CDR3. Germline V lookup: CDR1 MNHEY, CDR2 SVGAGI. Losses at the gene ends were 7 bases for V and 4 bases for J; bases not matched to a gene: 12. The entry originates in a study of T-cell reconstitution after alpha-beta-depleted transplantation in children. Molecular barcoding with unique molecular identifiers was used for the TCRbeta library. TCRdb fed the PCR reads into MiXCR, producing one record per CDR3 protein. The sample shows about 900,000 distinct CDR3 sequences, roughly 31% of them seen only once. Findings and limits, study-wide: Several hundred expanded graft clones reportedly supplied alpha-beta T cells about two months after transplant. Some patients owed their high day-60 TCRbeta diversity to surviving recipient T cells and thymic progenitors. Newly generated T cells supplied most T-cell counts and diversity one year post-transplant.

The receptor's source is a boy under three years old who had a stem cell transplant for SCID, so the T cells may come from the graft donor. The chain has TRBV6-5 and TRBJ1-4, with TRBD1 matching 10 bases. Source: PBMCs, mostly from graft donor cells, taken 360 days after TCRalphabeta/CD19-depleted stem cell transplant. In DNA form, the CDR3 reads TGTGCCAGCAAAGCGGACAGGGGGAGGAATGGTAATGAAAAACTGTTTTTT. It specifies CASKADRGRNGNEKLFF.